The 32 T cell receptor beta chains below were found in one sample sequenced in a study of T cells in narcolepsy. Measured with immunoSEQ multiplex PCR; TCRdb has only the in-frame clones, and not every one. This table has 15,000 to 20,000 clones, 70% to 90% appearing once. The specimen was memory (CD45RA-) CD4+ T cells from blood. These receptors were collected from a human donor in good health.

V usage is TRBV19 and J usage is TRBJ1-2; D is ambiguous. The CDR3 extends over 15 amino acids. V lost 1 base to trimming and J lost 0 bases, with 9 bases between them. Germline lookup yields CDR1 LNHDA and CDR2 SQIVND (reference sequence). CDR3 DNA: TGTGCCAGTAGTATAGTCTTAGCGTCTAACTATGGCTACACCTTC. Its protein product is CASSIVLASNYGYTF.

The chain carries TRBV7-8 and TRBJ1-1, with 8 bases matching TRBD1. With V trimmed by 4 bases and J by 5 bases, 3 bases remained unmatched. The CDR3 is 13 amino acids. Germline CDR1 is SGHVS and CDR2 is FQNEAQ. CDR3 nucleotide sequence: TGTGCCAGCAGCTCCCAGGGGGCAACTGAAGCTTTCTTT. This encodes CASSSQGATEAFF.

The J gene is TRBJ1-5, the V gene TRBV18; D not resolved. Germline-derived CDR1 and CDR2 are KGHSH and LQKENI. The CDR3 has 13 residues. Deletions cut 2 bases from V and 6 bases from J, with 8 bases between. The DNA for the CDR3 is TGTGCCAGCTCACCATTCGAGGGTCAGCCCCAGCATTTT. Its translation: CASSPFEGQPQHF. The full variable domain, with the rest looked up from reference TRBV18 and TRBJ1-5, is NAGVMQNPRHLVRRRGQEARLRCSPMKGHSHVYWYRQLPEEGLKFMVYLQKENIIDESGMPKERFSAEFPKEGPSILRIQQVVRGDSAAYFCASSPFEGQPQHFGDGTRLSIL.

The genes are TRBV7-3 and TRBJ1-1, with D perhaps matching TRBD1 (5 bases). From germline, CDR1 is SGHTA and CDR2 FQGTGA. This CDR3 spans 17 amino acids. Trimming removed 7 bases from V and 5 bases from J, with 26 bases in between. CDR3: CASNPQGHTGGGTEAFF. The DNA of the CDR3 is TGTGCCAGCAACCCTCAGGGCCATACGGGTGGGGGTACTGAAGCTTTCTTT.

The J gene is TRBJ1-4, the V gene TRBV9; D remains ambiguous. Between the trimmed V and J ends, which lost 0 bases and 5 bases, there was a span of 11 bases. The CDR3 loop spans 15 amino acids. Germline CDR1 and CDR2: SGDLS and YYNGEE. Here the CDR3 DNA reads TGTGCCAGCAGCGTAGGCCCGGGAGCGAATGAAAAACTGTTTTTT. It yields the protein CASSVGPGANEKLFF.

This clone was recorded only once. The chain recombines TRBV6-5 with TRBJ1-1; 7 nucleotides agree with TRBD1. This CDR3 has 13 residues. Per germline, CDR1 MNHEY and CDR2 SVGAGI. The J segment lost 4 bases and the V segment lost 7 bases, leaving 6 bases of the junction unmatched. The CDR3 here is CASTQGRGTEAFF. The DNA for the CDR3 is TGTGCCAGCACACAGGGGAGAGGCACTGAAGCTTTCTTT.

This sequence joins TRBV14 and TRBJ2-7; no definite D call. Trimming stripped 1 base from V and 6 bases from J, with 10 bases between. This CDR3 contains 13 residues. The germline gives CDR1 SGHDN, CDR2 FVKESK. The CDR3 protein is CASSQARQTEQYF. The CDR3 nucleotides read TGTGCCAGCAGCCAAGCAAGGCAGACCGAGCAGTACTTC.

The chain joins TRBV11-3 to TRBJ2-1, with 11 bases lining up with TRBD1. Germline CDR1 SGHNT, CDR2 YENEEA. This CDR3 is built from 15 residues. J was trimmed by 1 base and V by 5 bases; bases with no gene match: 1. CDR3 in amino acids: CASSRDRGSYNEQFF. The CDR3 DNA reads as TGTGCCAGCAGCCGGGACAGGGGGTCCTACAATGAGCAGTTCTTC.

In DNA form, the CDR3 reads TGTGCCAGCAGCCCCACTGGTGGCAGGAATCCTAACTATGGCTACACCTTC. As protein: CASSPTGGRNPNYGYTF. This chain uses TRBV7-2 with TRBJ1-2; D not resolved. V lost 5 bases and J 0 bases, leaving 19 bases between the germline ends. The CDR3 contains 17 residues. Germline V gene lookup returns CDR1 SGHTA and CDR2 FQGNSA.

CDR3: CASSYSVGNEQFF. In DNA form, the CDR3 reads TGTGCCAGCAGTTACTCGGTTGGCAATGAGCAGTTCTTC. J is TRBJ2-1 and V is TRBV6-6; D not certain. The germline V gene has CDR1 MNHNY and CDR2 SVGAGI (reference sequence). This CDR3 is built from 13 residues. V was trimmed by 0 bases and J by 6 bases, leaving 6 bases between them.

The chain combines TRBV19 with TRBJ2-7; 15 positions agree with TRBD2. The junction had 5 bases not matched to a gene; V was cut back by 8 bases and J by 6 bases. The CDR3 consists of 14 residues. CDR1 and CDR2 (germline): LNHDA, SQIVND (reference sequence). The CDR3 DNA follows: TGTGCCAGTGGGACTAGCGGGGGGACGGGCGAGCAGTACTTC. Its protein product is CASGTSGGTGEQYF.

A single count supports this clone. This rearrangement joins TRBV10-3 to TRBJ2-5, with 7 positions matching TRBD2. CDR1 ENHRY and CDR2 SYGVKD come from the germline V gene. The J segment lost 9 bases and the V segment lost 3 bases, leaving 10 bases of the junction unmatched. There are 14 residues in the CDR3. In DNA, the CDR3 is TGTGCCATCAGTGAAGGGCGGCAGGGAGGGGCCCAGTACTTC. This translates into CAISEGRQGGAQYF.

The chain links TRBV5-1 to TRBJ1-1, with D possibly being TRBD1 (6 bases). The length of the CDR3 is 15 residues. The ends were cut back, 4 bases at V and 3 bases at J, with 16 bases in the middle. Germline V gene lookup returns CDR1 SGHRS and CDR2 YFSETQ. The CDR3 DNA sequence: TGCGCCAGCAGCCCCGGGTTTTCAGGGGACACTGAAGCTTTCTTT. The encoded protein is CASSPGFSGDTEAFF.

V is TRBV5-4 and J is TRBJ2-5; tentative D call: TRBD2 (6 bases). This CDR3 contains 15 residues. Germline-derived CDR1 and CDR2 are SGHNT and YYREEE (reference sequence). With 3 bases removed from V and 2 bases from J, the gap between germline ends came to 14 bases. CDR3 in amino acids: CASSSGPGEQETQYF. The CDR3 DNA reads as TGTGCCAGCAGCTCGGGACCGGGGGAGCAAGAGACCCAGTACTTC. Supplemented by reference TRBV5-4 and TRBJ2-5, the full variable domain reads ETGVTQSPTHLIKTRGQQVTLRCSSQSGHNTVSWYQQALGQGPQFIFQYYREEENGRGNFPPRFSGLQFPNYSSELNVNALELDDSALYLCASSSGPGEQETQYFGPGTRLLVL.

This chain joins TRBV6-1 and TRBJ1-5; D unclear. Germline V gene sequence: CDR1 MNHNS, CDR2 SASEGT. Deletions cut 3 bases from V and 0 bases from J, with 9 bases between. The CDR3 consists of 15 residues. The CDR3: CASSDGPDSNQPQHF. As DNA, the CDR3 is TGTGCCAGCAGTGATGGGCCGGATAGCAATCAGCCCCAGCATTTT.

The rearrangement joins TRBV5-1 to TRBJ2-1; 10 bases are a match to TRBD1. J was trimmed by 6 bases and V by 4 bases; bases with no gene match: 7. This CDR3 is 15 amino acids long. CDR1 and CDR2 (germline): SGHRS, YFSETQ. The CDR3 DNA reads TGCGCCAGCAGCCCGGGTCGGACAGGGGGCAATGAGCAGTTCTTC. Translating gives CASSPGRTGGNEQFF.

This rearrangement joins TRBV2 to TRBJ2-2, with D tentatively TRBD1 (6 bases). From germline, CDR1 is SNHLY and CDR2 FYNNEI. The CDR3 spans 17 residues. Deletions cut 2 bases from V and 4 bases from J, with 17 bases between. CDR3 sequence reads: CASSEQGRGGSTGELFF. CDR3 bases: TGTGCCAGCAGTGAACAAGGGAGAGGGGGTAGCACCGGGGAGCTGTTTTTT. The complete variable domain, with remaining parts taken from reference TRBV2 and TRBJ2-2, reads EPEVTQTPSHQVTQMGQEVILRCVPISNHLYFYWYRQILGQKVEFLVSFYNNEISEKSEIFDDQFSVERPDGSNFTLKIRSTKLEDSAMYFCASSEQGRGGSTGELFFGEGSRLTVL.

The chain links TRBV5-5 to TRBJ1-1, with 9 bases that match TRBD1. The germline V gene encodes CDR1 SGHKS and CDR2 YYEKEE (reference sequence). V was clipped by 6 bases and J by 0 bases; unmatched bases: 12. This CDR3 contains 17 residues. CDR3 sequence: CASIRGTGNLLNTEAFF. CDR3 nucleotides: TGTGCCAGCATAAGAGGGACAGGGAATCTATTGAACACTGAAGCTTTCTTT.

The chain combines TRBV21-1 with TRBJ2-7. TRBV21-1 is designated a pseudogene. This CDR3 has 18 amino acids. CDR3 region: CASKTPTLSGQGTYEQYF. CDR3 in DNA: TGTGCCAGCAAAACGCCGACTCTGAGCGGGCAGGGGACATACGAGCAGTACTTC.

The J gene is TRBJ1-2, the V gene TRBV10-3; 8 bases are shared with TRBD1. V lost 0 bases to trimming and J lost 4 bases; unmatched junction nucleotides: 1. From germline, CDR1 is ENHRY and CDR2 SYGVKD. The CDR3 length is 14 residues. In DNA, the CDR3 is TGTGCCATCAGTGAGTCGGACAGGGTCTATGGCTACACCTTC. Amino acid sequence: CAISESDRVYGYTF.

The chain uses TRBV6-6 and TRBJ2-7, with D possibly TRBD2 on 6 matching bases. The CDR3 has 11 amino acids. The V end was cut by 8 bases, the J end by 3 bases, with 8 bases between. Germline loops: CDR1 MNHNY, CDR2 SVGAGI (reference sequence). CDR3 DNA sequence: TGTGCCAGCGGGCGGGGCTACGAGCAGTACTTC. Protein sequence: CASGRGYEQYF.

This chain joins TRBV21-1 and TRBJ2-1; TRBD2, the table's D call, was not compared with the DNA. TRBV21-1 is shown as a pseudogene. The CDR3 totals 11 residues. The chain's CDR3 is CASSKVTREFF. CDR3 bases: TGTGCCAGCAGCAAAGTGACGAGGGAGTTCTTC.

The chain recombines TRBV7-9 with TRBJ2-6; 10 nucleotides align to TRBD1. After removal of 5 bases from V and 2 bases from J, the junction contained 3 bases not matched to a gene. Germline V gene data show CDR1 as SEHNR and CDR2 as FQNEAQ (reference sequence). The CDR3 is 16 amino acids. The CDR3 nucleotides read TGTGCCAGCAGCCGGGACAGGGGCCCTGGGGCCAACGTCCTGACTTTC. Translation gives CASSRDRGPGANVLTF.

The J gene is TRBJ2-7, the V gene TRBV18; 10 bases fit TRBD2. The germline CDR1 and CDR2 sequences are KGHSH and LQKENI. This CDR3 contains 16 residues. The J segment lost 0 bases and the V segment lost 3 bases, leaving 5 bases of the junction unmatched. The CDR3 DNA reads TGTGCCAGCTCACCGGTGGTAGCGGGGGGCTCCTACGAGCAGTACTTC. It encodes CASSPVVAGGSYEQYF.

This clone has just a few counts. V and J are TRBV27 and TRBJ1-2; TRBD1 is a possible D gene (6 bases). CDR1 and CDR2 from the germline V gene are MNHEY and SMNVEV (reference sequence). The CDR3 has 13 residues. The V end lost 6 bases, the J end lost 6 bases, and 14 bases lay between the germline ends. Here the CDR3 reads CASSERGGHGYTF. The CDR3 DNA follows: TGTGCCAGCAGCGAGCGGGGGGGCCATGGCTACACCTTC.

A few counts support this clone. The rearrangement links TRBV7-2 to TRBJ1-1, with D perhaps matching TRBD1 (5 bases). The germline V gene has CDR1 SGHTA and CDR2 FQGNSA. The V end was cut by 4 bases, the J end by 1 base, with 13 bases between. This CDR3 spans 15 amino acids. The CDR3 coding sequence is TGTGCCAGCAGCTCACTCCGGGGGGGGAACACTGAAGCTTTCTTT. Amino acid sequence: CASSSLRGGNTEAFF.

This clone was observed a handful of times. The chain couples TRBV30 to TRBJ1-1; 8 positions agree with TRBD1. Germline-derived CDR1 and CDR2 are GTSNPN and SVGIG (reference sequence). This CDR3 spans 13 amino acids. J was trimmed by 4 bases and V by 3 bases; bases with no gene match: 4. The CDR3 reads CAWRGDRGTEAFF. Written as DNA, the CDR3 is TGTGCCTGGAGGGGAGACAGGGGCACTGAAGCTTTCTTT. Looking up the rest from reference TRBV30 and TRBJ1-1 gives the full variable domain: SQTIHQWPATLVQPVGSPLSLECTVEGTSNPNLYWYRQAAGRGLQLLFYSVGIGQISSEVPQNLSASRPQDRQFILSSKKLLLSDSGFYLCAWRGDRGTEAFFGQGTRLTVV.

The rearrangement uses TRBV29-1 and TRBJ1-2; 8 bases align to TRBD1. The CDR3 sequence is 13 residues long. Germline assignment: CDR1 SQVTM and CDR2 ANQGSEA. Trimming cost V 7 bases and J 4 bases; bases outside gene matches: 8. The DNA for the CDR3 is TGCAGCGCGCGGACAGGGTCACCCTATGGCTACACCTTC. The encoded protein is CSARTGSPYGYTF.

The chain employs TRBV30 and TRBJ1-2; 7 positions match TRBD1. The ends lost 3 bases at V and 6 bases at J; junction bases unmatched: 7. Germline lookup yields CDR1 GTSNPN and CDR2 SVGIG (reference sequence). The CDR3 covers 13 residues. The DNA for the CDR3 is TGTGCCTGGAGGCCGGGACAGCGAAATGGCTACACCTTC. This sequence encodes CAWRPGQRNGYTF.

The chain joins TRBV30 to TRBJ2-5, with unresolved D. CDR3 length equals 14 residues. From germline, CDR1 is GTSNPN and CDR2 SVGIG (reference sequence). V was pared by 5 bases and J by 1 base, with 14 bases between. The CDR3 bases are TGTGCCTGGGGACCGGGCCAGACCCAAGAGACCCAGTACTTC. Translation gives CAWGPGQTQETQYF. The whole variable domain, remainder taken from reference TRBV30 and TRBJ2-5, is SQTIHQWPATLVQPVGSPLSLECTVEGTSNPNLYWYRQAAGRGLQLLFYSVGIGQISSEVPQNLSASRPQDRQFILSSKKLLLSDSGFYLCAWGPGQTQETQYFGPGTRLLVL.

The sample holds a few counts of this clone. The chain employs TRBV7-2 and TRBJ1-4, with D possibly TRBD1 on 6 matching bases. With 3 bases removed from V and 8 bases from J, the gap between germline ends came to 19 bases. Germline values: CDR1 SGHTA, CDR2 FQGNSA. The CDR3 spans 16 residues. DNA for the CDR3: TGTGCCAGCAGCTTGGGGGGCCGGGCGACACTGGAAAAACTGTTTTTT. Translating gives CASSLGGRATLEKLFF.

This clone is a singleton in its sample. Other DNA sequences in this specimen translate into the identical CDR3. The rearrangement joins TRBV5-6 to TRBJ2-3; D possibly corresponds to TRBD1 (6 bases). CDR3 length: 14 residues. Per the germline V gene, CDR1 is SGHDT and CDR2 is YYEEEE. V shed 5 bases and J shed 5 bases, with 15 bases lying between them. Written as DNA, the CDR3 is TGTGCCAGCAGTCCCGGGCTGGGACAAGATACGCAGTATTTT. Translation gives CASSPGLGQDTQYF.